The TCR beta chain under discussion was sequenced for a study of cytomegalovirus exposure and HLA in healthy donors. Study context: The 90 to 150 validation repertoires used the same platform as the approximately 620 first-cohort repertoires (as reported by a later analysis).

J gave up 4 bases and V 4 bases, and 3 bases lay outside the gene matches. Germline CDR1 and CDR2: SQVTM and ANQGSEA. The CDR3 extends over 12 amino acids. Comments on this clone: Its antigen is currently unknown. In the same sample, other DNA sequences code for this CDR3.

Sequenced by immunoSEQ multiplex PCR; TCRdb stores in-frame clones only, minus some. Among 150,000 to 180,000 clones listed, 70% to 90% were seen once. Regarding the study as a whole: A later analysis found first-cohort TCR clusters tended to co-occur in the 120 or so validation repertoires.

The TCR sequence derives from a human donor in good health. V gene TRBV29-1 combines with J gene TRBJ2-5; TRBD2 aligns across 7 bases. Sample: PBMCs. Written as DNA, the CDR3 is TGCAGCGTTGGTGGGGGGGGAGAGACCCAGTACTTC. Residues: CSVGGGGETQYF.